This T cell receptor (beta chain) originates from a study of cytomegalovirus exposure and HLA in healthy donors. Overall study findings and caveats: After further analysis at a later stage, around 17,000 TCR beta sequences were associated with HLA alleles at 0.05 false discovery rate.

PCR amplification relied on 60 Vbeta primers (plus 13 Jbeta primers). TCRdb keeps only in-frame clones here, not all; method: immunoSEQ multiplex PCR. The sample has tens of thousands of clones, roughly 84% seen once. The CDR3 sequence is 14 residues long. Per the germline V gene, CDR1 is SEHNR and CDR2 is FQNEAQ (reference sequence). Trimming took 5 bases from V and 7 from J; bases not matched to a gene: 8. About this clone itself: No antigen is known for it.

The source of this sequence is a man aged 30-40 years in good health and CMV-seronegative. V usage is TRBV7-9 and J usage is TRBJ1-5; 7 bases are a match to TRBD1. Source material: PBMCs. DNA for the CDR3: TGTGCCAGCAGCCAAGGGGGCGTGGGGCAGCCCCAGCATTTT. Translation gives CASSQGGVGQPQHF.